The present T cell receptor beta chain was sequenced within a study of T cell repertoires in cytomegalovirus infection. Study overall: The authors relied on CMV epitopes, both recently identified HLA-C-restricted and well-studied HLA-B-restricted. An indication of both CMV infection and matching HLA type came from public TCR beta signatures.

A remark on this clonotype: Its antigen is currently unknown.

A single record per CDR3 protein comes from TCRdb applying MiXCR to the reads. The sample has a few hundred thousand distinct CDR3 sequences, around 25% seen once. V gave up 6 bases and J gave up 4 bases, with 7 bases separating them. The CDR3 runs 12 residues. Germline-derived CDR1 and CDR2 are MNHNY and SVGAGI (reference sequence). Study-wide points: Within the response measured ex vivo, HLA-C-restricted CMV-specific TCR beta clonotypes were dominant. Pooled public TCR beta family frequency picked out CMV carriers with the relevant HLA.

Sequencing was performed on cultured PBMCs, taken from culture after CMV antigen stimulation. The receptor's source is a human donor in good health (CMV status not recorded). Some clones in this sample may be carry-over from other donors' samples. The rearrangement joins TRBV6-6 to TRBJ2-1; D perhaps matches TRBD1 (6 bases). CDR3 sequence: CASRDRYNEQFF. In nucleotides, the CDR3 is TGTGCCAGCAGGGACAGATACAATGAGCAGTTCTTC.